This T cell receptor (beta chain) is from a study of cytomegalovirus exposure and HLA in healthy donors. PCR amplification relied on 60 Vbeta primers (plus 13 Jbeta primers). Sequencing used immunoSEQ multiplex PCR; TCRdb keeps in-frame clones, though not all of them. The sample includes about 140,000 clones, about 80% of them seen just once. Notes on this clone: The target antigen is unknown.

Study-wide results and limits: In vitro confirmation showed three CMV-associated chains to be CMV antigen specific. Roughly uniform depth of sequencing across donors was assumed in presence/absence analyses. A link between a missense DCLRE1C variant and TCR beta V- and J-gene trimming emerged from a later analysis.

Healthy individuals who donated bone marrow served as the donors. The CDR3 extends over 15 amino acids. Material: PBMCs. The rearrangement joins TRBV21-1 to TRBJ2-2; the listed D gene, TRBD1, was not tested against the DNA. TRBV21-1 is labeled a pseudogene. The sequence came from a male donor in good health and CMV-seronegative. DNA for the CDR3: TGTGCCAGCAGCTCCCGGTGGTGGGACAAGGTTGAGCTGTTTTTT. The encoded protein is CASSSRWWDKVELFF.